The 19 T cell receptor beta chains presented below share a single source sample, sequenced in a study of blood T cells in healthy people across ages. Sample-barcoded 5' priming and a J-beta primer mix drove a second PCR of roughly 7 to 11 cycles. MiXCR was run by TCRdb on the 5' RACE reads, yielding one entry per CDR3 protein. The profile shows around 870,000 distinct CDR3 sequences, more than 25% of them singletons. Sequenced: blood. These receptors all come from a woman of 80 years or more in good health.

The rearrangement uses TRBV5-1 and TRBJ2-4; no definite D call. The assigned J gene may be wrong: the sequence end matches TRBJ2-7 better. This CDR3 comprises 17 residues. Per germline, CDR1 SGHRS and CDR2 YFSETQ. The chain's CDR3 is CASSLGTSSNLPYEQYF. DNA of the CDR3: TGCGCCAGCAGCTTGGGGACGAGCTCTAATCTCCCGTACGAGCAGTACTTC.

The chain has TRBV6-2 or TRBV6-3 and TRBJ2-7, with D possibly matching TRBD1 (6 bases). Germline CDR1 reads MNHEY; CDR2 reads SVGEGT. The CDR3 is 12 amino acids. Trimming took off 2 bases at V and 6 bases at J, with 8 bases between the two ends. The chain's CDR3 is CASSYGGLEQYF. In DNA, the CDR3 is TGTGCCAGCAGTTACGGGGGCCTCGAGCAGTACTTC.

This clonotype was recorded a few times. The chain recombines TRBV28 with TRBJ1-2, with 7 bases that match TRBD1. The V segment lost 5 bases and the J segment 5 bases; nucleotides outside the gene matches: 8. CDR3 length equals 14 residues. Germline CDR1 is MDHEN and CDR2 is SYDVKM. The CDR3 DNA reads TGTGCCAGCAGTCCTGGACAGGAGCTTTATGGCTACACCTTC. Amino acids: CASSPGQELYGYTF.

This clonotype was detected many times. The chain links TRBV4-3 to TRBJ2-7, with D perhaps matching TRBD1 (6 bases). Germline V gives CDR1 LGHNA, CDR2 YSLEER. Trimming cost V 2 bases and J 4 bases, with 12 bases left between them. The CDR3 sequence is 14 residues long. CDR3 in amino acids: CASSQHIQGYEQYF. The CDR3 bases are TGCGCCAGCAGCCAACACATACAGGGATACGAGCAGTACTTC.

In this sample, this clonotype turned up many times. The CDR3 loop reads CASSERRVTKNIQYF. The CDR3 DNA follows: TGTGCCAGCAGTGAAAGGAGGGTAACCAAAAACATTCAGTACTTC. The chain couples TRBV2 to TRBJ2-4; a possible D gene is TRBD2 (6 bases). The CDR3 sequence is 15 residues long. Per the germline V gene, CDR1 is SNHLY and CDR2 is FYNNEI. Trimming took 2 bases from V and 2 from J, leaving 10 bases between them.

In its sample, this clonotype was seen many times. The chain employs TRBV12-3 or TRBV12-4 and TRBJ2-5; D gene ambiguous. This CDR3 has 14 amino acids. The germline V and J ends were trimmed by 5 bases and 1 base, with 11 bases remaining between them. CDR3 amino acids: CASSPPEVQETQYF. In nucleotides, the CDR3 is TGTGCCAGCAGTCCCCCAGAGGTCCAAGAGACCCAGTACTTC.

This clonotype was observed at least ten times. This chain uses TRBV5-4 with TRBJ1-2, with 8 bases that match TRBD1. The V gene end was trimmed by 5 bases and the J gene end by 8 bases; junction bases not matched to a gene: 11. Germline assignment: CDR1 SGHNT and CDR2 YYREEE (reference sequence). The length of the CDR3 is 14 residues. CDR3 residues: CASSWDRLSHGYTF. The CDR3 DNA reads TGTGCCAGCAGTTGGGACAGGCTCTCCCACGGCTACACCTTC.

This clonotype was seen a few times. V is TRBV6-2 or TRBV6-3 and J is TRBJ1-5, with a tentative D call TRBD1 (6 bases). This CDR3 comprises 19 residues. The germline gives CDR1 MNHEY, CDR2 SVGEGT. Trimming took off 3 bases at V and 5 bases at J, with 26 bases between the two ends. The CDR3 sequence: CASSYVLFGAEGGDQPQHF. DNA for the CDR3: TGTGCCAGCAGTTATGTCCTGTTTGGGGCAGAGGGGGGTGATCAGCCCCAGCATTTT.

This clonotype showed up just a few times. The CDR3 DNA reads TGTGCCAGCAGCCAAGCTCTGGGGAGGAACACTGAAGCTTTCTTT. It translates to CASSQALGRNTEAFF. The rearrangement uses TRBV14 and TRBJ1-1; D uncertain. This CDR3 is built from 15 residues. Looked up from germline, CDR1 is SGHDN and CDR2 is FVKESK. V was trimmed by 1 base and J by 1 base, leaving 10 bases between them.

The DNA for the CDR3 is TGTGCCAGCAGCGGCCCGTCTGCCGGGAACTATGGCTACACCTTC. This translates into CASSGPSAGNYGYTF. The gene calls are TRBV9 and TRBJ1-2; D is uncertain. Germline CDR1 and CDR2: SGDLS and YYNGEE. The V end was cut by 3 bases, the J end by 2 bases, with 14 bases between. This CDR3 contains 15 residues.

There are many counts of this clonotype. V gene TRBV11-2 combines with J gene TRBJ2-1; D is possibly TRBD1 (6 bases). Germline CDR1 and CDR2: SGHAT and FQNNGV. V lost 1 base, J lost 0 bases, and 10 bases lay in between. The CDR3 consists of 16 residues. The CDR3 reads CASSLVGTSSYNEQFF. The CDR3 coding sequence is TGTGCCAGCAGCTTAGTGGGGACAAGCTCCTACAATGAGCAGTTCTTC.

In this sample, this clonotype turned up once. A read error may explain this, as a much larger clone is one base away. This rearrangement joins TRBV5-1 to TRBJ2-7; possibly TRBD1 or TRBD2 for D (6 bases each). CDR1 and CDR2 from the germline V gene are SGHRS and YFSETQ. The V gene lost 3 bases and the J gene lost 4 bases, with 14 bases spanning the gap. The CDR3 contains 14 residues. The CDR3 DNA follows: TGCGCCAGCAGCTGGAGGGGGGAAGGTTACGAGCAGTACTTC. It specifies CASSWRGEGYEQYF.

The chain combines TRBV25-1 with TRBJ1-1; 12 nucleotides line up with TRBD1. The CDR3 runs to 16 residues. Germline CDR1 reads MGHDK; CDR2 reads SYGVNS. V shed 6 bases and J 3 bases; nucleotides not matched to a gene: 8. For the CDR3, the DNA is TGTGCCAGCAGAGGGACAGGGGGCTTTAAGGACACTGAAGCTTTCTTT. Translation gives CASRGTGGFKDTEAFF. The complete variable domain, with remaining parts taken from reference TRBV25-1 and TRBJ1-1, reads EADIYQTPRYLVIGTGKKITLECSQTMGHDKMYWYQQDPGMELHLIHYSYGVNSTEKGDLSSESTVSRIRTEHFPLTLESARPSHTSQYLCASRGTGGFKDTEAFFGQGTRLTVV.

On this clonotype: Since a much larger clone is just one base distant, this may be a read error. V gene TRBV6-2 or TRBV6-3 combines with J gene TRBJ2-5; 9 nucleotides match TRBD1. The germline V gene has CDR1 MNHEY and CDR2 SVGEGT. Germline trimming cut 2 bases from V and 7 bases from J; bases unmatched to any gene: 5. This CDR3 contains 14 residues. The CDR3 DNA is TGTGCCAGCAGTTACAACAGGGGGCTGGTGACCCAGTACTTC. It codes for CASSYNRGLVTQYF.

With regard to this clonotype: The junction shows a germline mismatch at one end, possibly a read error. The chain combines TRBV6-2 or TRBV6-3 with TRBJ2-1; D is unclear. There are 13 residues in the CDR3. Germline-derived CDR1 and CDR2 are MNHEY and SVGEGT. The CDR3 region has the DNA TGTGCCAGCAGTTACGGTAGGAGCAATGCGCAGTTCTTC. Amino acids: CASSYGRSNAQFF.

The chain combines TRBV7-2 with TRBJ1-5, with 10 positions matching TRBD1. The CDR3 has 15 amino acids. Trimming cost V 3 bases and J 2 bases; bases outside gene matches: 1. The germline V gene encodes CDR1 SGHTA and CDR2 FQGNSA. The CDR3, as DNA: TGTGCCAGCAGCTTCGGACAGGGGGGCAATCAGCCCCAGCATTTT. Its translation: CASSFGQGGNQPQHF.

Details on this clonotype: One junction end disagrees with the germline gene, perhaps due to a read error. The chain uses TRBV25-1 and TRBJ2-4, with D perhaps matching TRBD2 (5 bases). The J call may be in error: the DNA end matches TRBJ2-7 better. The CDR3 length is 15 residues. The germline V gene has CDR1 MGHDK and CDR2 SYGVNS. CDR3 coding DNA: TGTGCCAGCAGTGAAAGCGGAGTGATCTCCTGCGAGCAGTACTTC. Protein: CASSESGVISCEQYF.

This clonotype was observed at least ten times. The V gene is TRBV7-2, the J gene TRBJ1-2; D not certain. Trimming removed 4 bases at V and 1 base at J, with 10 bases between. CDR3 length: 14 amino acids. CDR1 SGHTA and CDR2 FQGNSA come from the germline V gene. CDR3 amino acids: CASSSQFLNYGYTF. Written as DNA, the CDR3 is TGTGCCAGCAGCTCACAGTTCCTTAACTATGGCTACACCTTC.

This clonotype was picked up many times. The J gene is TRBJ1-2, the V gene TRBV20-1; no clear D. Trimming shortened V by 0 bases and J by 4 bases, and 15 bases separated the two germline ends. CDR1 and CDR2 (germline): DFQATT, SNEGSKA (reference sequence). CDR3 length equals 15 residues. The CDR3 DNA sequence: TGCAGTGCTAGAGATAGCGGTGGGAACTTCTATGGCTACACCTTC. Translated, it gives CSARDSGGNFYGYTF.